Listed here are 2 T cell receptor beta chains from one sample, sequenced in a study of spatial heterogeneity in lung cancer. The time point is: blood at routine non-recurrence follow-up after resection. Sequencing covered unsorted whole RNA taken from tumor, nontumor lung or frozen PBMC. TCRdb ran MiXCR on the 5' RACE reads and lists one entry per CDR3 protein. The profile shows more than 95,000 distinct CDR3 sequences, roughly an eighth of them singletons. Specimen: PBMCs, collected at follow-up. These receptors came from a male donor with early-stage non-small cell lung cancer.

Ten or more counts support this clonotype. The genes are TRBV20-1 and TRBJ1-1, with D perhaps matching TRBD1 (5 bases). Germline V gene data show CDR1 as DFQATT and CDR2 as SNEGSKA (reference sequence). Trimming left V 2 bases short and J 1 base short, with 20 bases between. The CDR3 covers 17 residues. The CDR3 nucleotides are TGCAGTGCTAGACCCTTCCCGGGAGTCAGGGAGAACACTGAAGCTTTCTTT. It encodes CSARPFPGVRENTEAFF.

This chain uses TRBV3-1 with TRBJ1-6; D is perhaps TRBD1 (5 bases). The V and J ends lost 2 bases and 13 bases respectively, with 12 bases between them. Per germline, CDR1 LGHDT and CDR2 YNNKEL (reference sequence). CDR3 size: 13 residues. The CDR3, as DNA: TGTGCCAGCAGCCAACAGGGCGGTTCCCCCCTCCACTTT. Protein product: CASSQQGGSPLHF.